The rows below give T cell receptor beta chains drawn from one sample of a study of CD8+CD57+ T cells in acquired aplastic anemia. In TCRdb, the reads were re-called with MiXCR into one record per CDR3 protein. The sample shows 200,000 to 250,000 distinct CDR3 sequences, 30% to 40% of them seen only once. The sequenced sample consisted of sorted CD4+, CD8+, or CD8+CD57+ T cells (not recorded which) from PBMCs. Every receptor here comes from a human donor in good health, serving as a control. The CDR3 runs from the conserved cysteine through the conserved F or W. The order of the fields is D gene, V gene, clone size, J gene, CDR3 protein, CDR3 DNA. D genes are given only for firm matches. Not all rows give a size; the values are once, few, many and, for expanded clones, a class.

d_call: .; v_call: TRBV2; clone_size: .; j_call: TRBJ1-1; cdr3_aa: CATTQQANTEASF; cdr3_nt: TGTGCCACCACCCAACAGGCAAACACTGAAGCTTCCTTT
d_call: .; v_call: TRBV2; clone_size: many; j_call: TRBJ2-7; cdr3_aa: CASSKGGTSYYEQYF; cdr3_nt: TGTGCCAGCAGTAAAGGGGGGACATCCTACTACGAGCAGTACTTC
d_call: TRBD2; v_call: TRBV5-5; clone_size: many; j_call: TRBJ2-3; cdr3_aa: CASSSVAGVGYTQYF; cdr3_nt: TGTGCCAGCAGCTCGGTAGCGGGAGTAGGTTATACGCAGTATTTT
d_call: .; v_call: TRBV12-1; clone_size: .; j_call: TRBJ2-1; cdr3_aa: CASSYRERGQFF; cdr3_nt: TGTGCCAGCAGCTACCGGGAGCGGGGGCAGTTCTTC
d_call: .; v_call: TRBV20-1; clone_size: few; j_call: TRBJ2-1; cdr3_aa: CSARGLAQGTYNEQFF; cdr3_nt: TGCAGTGCTAGAGGGTTAGCGCAGGGTACCTACAATGAGCAGTTCTTC
d_call: TRBD1; v_call: TRBV29-1; clone_size: .; j_call: TRBJ2-1; cdr3_aa: CSADPGTGDGEQFF; cdr3_nt: TGCAGCGCTGACCCCGGGACAGGGGATGGTGAGCAGTTCTTC
d_call: .; v_call: TRBV7-3; clone_size: many; j_call: TRBJ2-6; cdr3_aa: CASSEWGDSGANVLTF; cdr3_nt: TGTGCCAGCAGCGAGTGGGGGGACTCTGGGGCCAACGTCCTGACTTTC
d_call: .; v_call: TRBV20-1; clone_size: few; j_call: TRBJ1-4; cdr3_aa: CSARSTRGPNEKLFF; cdr3_nt: TGCAGTGCTAGGTCTACTAGGGGACCTAATGAAAAACTGTTTTTT
d_call: .; v_call: TRBV20-1; clone_size: few; j_call: TRBJ2-1; cdr3_aa: CSARARGSYNEQFF; cdr3_nt: TGCAGTGCTAGAGCCCGGGGATCCTACAATGAGCAGTTCTTC
d_call: TRBD1; v_call: TRBV20-1; clone_size: many; j_call: TRBJ2-7; cdr3_aa: CSASRDRDDEQYF; cdr3_nt: TGCAGTGCTAGCCGGGACAGGGACGACGAGCAGTACTTC
d_call: .; v_call: TRBV20-1; clone_size: .; j_call: TRBJ2-3; cdr3_aa: CSASVRQYF; cdr3_nt: TGCAGTGCTAGTGTTAGGCAGTATTTT
d_call: .; v_call: TRBV19; clone_size: many; j_call: TRBJ2-3; cdr3_aa: CASSPQNTDTQYF; cdr3_nt: TGTGCCAGTAGTCCACAAAACACAGATACGCAGTATTTT
d_call: TRBD1; v_call: TRBV9; clone_size: few; j_call: TRBJ1-3; cdr3_aa: CASSATGSGNTIYF; cdr3_nt: TGTGCCAGCAGCGCGACAGGGTCTGGAAACACCATATATTTT
d_call: TRBD1; v_call: TRBV24-1; clone_size: .; j_call: TRBJ2-3; cdr3_aa: CATSDPGQGGTDTQYF; cdr3_nt: TGTGCCACCAGTGATCCGGGACAGGGGGGGACAGATACGCAGTATTTT
d_call: .; v_call: TRBV20-1; clone_size: .; j_call: TRBJ1-1; cdr3_aa: CSAGAITGWNTEAFF; cdr3_nt: TGCAGTGCTGGGGCTATAACAGGGTGGAACACTGAAGCTTTCTTT
d_call: TRBD1; v_call: TRBV18; clone_size: .; j_call: TRBJ1-6; cdr3_aa: CASSPGTGGDSPPHF; cdr3_nt: TGTGCCAGCTCACCAGGGACAGGGGGCGATTCACCCCCCCACTTT
d_call: .; v_call: TRBV5-1; clone_size: .; j_call: TRBJ2-3; cdr3_aa: CASTYTTDTQYF; cdr3_nt: TGCGCCAGCACCTACACAACAGATACGCAGTATTTT
d_call: .; v_call: TRBV19; clone_size: few; j_call: TRBJ2-2; cdr3_aa: CASSIMAGANTGELFF; cdr3_nt: TGTGCCAGTAGTATAATGGCAGGGGCGAACACCGGGGAGCTGTTTTTT